This T cell receptor (beta chain) was profiled in a study of blood T cell repertoires in COVID-19. Across the study: The samples span acute and convalescent COVID-19 from the United States, Italy and Spain. In each case, the material was cDNA or gDNA derived from T cells, B-cell-depleted T cells, or PBMCs.

Per the original methods: Nucleated cell counts were estimated from reference gene primer amplification. Here immunoSEQ multiplex PCR was the method, and the copy in TCRdb shows in-frame clones only, minus some. That table supplies the V and J calls and clone size; D and trimming were determined from the DNA. The sample carries roughly 110,000 clones, 81% recorded once. Germline-derived CDR1 and CDR2 are SNHLY and FYNNEI. The length of the CDR3 is 14 residues. V was trimmed by 6 bases and J by 9 bases, leaving 18 bases between them. This TCR came from a human donor in a cohort sampled during active COVID-19. Sequenced sample: peripheral blood. V gene TRBV2 combines with J gene TRBJ2-1; D is unresolved. Written as DNA, the CDR3 is TGTGCCAGCAGCCCCTCCAGCGTCGGTGGTGAGCAGTTCTTC. It specifies CASSPSSVGGEQFF.